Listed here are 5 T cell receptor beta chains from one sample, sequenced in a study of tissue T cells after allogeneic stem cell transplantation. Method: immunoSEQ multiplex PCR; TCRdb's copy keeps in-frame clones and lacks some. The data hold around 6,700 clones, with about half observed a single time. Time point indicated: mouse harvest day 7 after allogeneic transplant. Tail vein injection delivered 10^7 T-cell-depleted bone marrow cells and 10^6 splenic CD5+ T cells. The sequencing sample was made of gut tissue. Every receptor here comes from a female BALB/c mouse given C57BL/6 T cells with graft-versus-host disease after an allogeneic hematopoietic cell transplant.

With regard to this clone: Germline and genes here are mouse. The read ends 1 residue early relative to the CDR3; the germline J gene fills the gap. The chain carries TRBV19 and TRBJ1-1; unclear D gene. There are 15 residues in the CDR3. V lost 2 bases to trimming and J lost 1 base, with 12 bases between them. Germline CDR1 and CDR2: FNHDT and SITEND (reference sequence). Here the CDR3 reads CASSIGRPLNTEVFF. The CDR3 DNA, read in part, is TGTGCCAGCAGTATCGGCAGGCCTCTAAACACAGAAGTCTTC.

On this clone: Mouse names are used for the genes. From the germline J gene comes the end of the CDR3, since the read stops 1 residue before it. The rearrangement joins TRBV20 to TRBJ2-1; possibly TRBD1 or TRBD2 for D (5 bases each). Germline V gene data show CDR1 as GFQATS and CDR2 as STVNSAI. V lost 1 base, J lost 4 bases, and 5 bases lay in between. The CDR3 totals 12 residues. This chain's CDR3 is CGARGGYAEQFF. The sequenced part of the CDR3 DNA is TGTGGTGCTAGGGGGGGGTATGCTGAGCAGTTC.

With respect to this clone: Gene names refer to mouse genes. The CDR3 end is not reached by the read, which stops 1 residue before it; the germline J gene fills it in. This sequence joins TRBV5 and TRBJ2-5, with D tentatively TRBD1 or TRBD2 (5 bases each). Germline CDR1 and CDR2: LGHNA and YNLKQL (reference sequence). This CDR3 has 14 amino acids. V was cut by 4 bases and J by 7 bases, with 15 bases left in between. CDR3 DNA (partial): TGTGCCAGCAGCCTTCGCCGGGGGATGAACACCCAGTAC. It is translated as CASSLRRGMNTQY. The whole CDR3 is CASSLRRGMNTQYF.

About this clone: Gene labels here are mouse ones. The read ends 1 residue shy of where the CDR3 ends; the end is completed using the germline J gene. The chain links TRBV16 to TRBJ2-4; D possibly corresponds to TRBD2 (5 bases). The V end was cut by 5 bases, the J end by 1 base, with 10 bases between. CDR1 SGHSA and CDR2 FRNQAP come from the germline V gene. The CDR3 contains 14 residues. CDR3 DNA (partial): TGTGCAAGCAGCCGGACTCTGGGTCAAAACACCTTGTAC. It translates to CASSRTLGQNTLY. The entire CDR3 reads CASSRTLGQNTLYF.

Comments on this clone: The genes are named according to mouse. This chain's CDR3 is CASSSPGEDTQYF. The covered CDR3 bases are TGTGCCAGCAGCTCCCCGGGGGAAGACACCCAGTAC. The chain couples TRBV15 to TRBJ2-5; D is tentatively TRBD1 or TRBD2 (5 bases each). The CDR3 end falls 1 residue outside the read, so it is completed with the germline J gene. The germline V gene encodes CDR1 SGHND and CDR2 FRSKSL. The CDR3 runs to 13 residues. V lost 6 bases and J 4 bases, leaving 11 bases between the germline ends.